This T cell receptor (beta chain) was recorded in a study of T-cell memory formation after mild COVID-19. Study-level points and caveats: Among clones contracting day 15 to 85, CD4/CD8 was balanced, whereas later expanders leaned CD4+.

About this clonotype: Its cognate antigen is unknown.

Constant-segment primers were used for 5'RACE, and the resulting TCR alpha and TCR beta cDNA libraries carried sample barcodes and UMIs. From the 5' RACE reads, TCRdb called clonotypes with MiXCR, one entry per CDR3 protein. Here the sample spans 75,000 to 95,000 distinct CDR3 sequences, 13% being singletons. This CDR3 is 16 amino acids long. J lost 9 bases, V lost 4 bases, and 12 bases had no gene match. The germline V gene has CDR1 SGHKS and CDR2 YYEKEE (reference sequence). This sequence joins TRBV5-5 and TRBJ2-1; 11 bases are shared with TRBD2. Sequencing was carried out using PBMCs or a T cell subset sorted from them (not recorded which). The receptor comes from an adult woman who had mild COVID-19 (a few samples of this study predate the infection). Cell type and time point are not known. CDR3 residues: CASSVSSGGPEPEQFF. In DNA, the CDR3 is TGTGCCAGCAGCGTGTCTAGCGGGGGGCCAGAACCTGAGCAGTTCTTC.